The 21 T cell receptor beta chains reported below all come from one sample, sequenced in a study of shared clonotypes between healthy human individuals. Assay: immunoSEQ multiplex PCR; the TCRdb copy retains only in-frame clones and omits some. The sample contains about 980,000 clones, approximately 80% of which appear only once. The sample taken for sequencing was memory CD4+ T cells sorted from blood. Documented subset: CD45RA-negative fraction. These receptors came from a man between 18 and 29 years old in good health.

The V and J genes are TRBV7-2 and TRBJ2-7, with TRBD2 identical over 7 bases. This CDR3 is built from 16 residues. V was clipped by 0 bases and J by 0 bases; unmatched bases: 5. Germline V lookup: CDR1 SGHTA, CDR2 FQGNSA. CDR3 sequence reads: CASSLAHGGSSYEQYF. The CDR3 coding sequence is TGTGCCAGCAGCTTAGCGCACGGGGGGAGCTCCTACGAGCAGTACTTC.

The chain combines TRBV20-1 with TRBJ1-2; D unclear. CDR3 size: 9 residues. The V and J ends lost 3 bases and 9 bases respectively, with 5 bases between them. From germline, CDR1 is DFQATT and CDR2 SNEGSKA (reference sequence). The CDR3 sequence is CSASDSYTF. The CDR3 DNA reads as TGCAGTGCTAGCGACAGCTACACCTTC.

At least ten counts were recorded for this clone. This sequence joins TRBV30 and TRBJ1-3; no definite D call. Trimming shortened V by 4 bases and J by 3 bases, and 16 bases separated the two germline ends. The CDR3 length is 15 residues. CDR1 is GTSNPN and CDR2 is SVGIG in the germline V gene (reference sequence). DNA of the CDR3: TGTGCCTGGACAATCTCTGGGCGAGTTGGAAACACCATATATTTT. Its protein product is CAWTISGRVGNTIYF.

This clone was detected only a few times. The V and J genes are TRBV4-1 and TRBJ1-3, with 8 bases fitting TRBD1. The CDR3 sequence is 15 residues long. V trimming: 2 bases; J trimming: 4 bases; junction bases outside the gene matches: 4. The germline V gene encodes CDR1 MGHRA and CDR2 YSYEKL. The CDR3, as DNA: TGCGCCAGCAGCCAATCCGGACAGGGAGGAAACACCATATATTTT. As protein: CASSQSGQGGNTIYF.

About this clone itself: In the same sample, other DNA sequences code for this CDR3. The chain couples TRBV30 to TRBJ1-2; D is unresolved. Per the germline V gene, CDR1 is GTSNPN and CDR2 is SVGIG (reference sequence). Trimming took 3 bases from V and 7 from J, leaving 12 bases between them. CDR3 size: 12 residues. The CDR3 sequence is CAWRREGSGYTF. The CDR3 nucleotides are TGTGCCTGGAGACGGGAGGGAAGTGGCTACACCTTC.

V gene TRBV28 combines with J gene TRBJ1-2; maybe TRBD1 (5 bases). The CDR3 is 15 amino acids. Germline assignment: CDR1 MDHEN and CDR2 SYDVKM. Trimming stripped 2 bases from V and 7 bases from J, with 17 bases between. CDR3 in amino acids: CASSLNRDRNIGYTF. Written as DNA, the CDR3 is TGTGCCAGCAGTTTAAACCGGGACCGCAATATTGGCTACACCTTC.

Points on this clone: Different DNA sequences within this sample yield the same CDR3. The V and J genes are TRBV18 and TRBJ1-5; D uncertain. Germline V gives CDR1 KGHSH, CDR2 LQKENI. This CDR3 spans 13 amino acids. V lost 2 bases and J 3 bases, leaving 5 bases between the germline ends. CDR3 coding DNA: TGTGCCAGCTCACCAGATCCCAATCAGCCCCAGCATTTT. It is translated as CASSPDPNQPQHF.

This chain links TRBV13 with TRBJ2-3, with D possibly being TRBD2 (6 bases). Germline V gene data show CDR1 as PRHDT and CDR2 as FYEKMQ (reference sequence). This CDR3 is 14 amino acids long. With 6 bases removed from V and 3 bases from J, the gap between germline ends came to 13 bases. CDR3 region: CASSEAGKTDTQYF. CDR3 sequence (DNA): TGTGCCAGCAGTGAGGCGGGAAAGACAGATACGCAGTATTTT. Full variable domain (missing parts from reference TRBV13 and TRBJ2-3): AAGVIQSPRHLIKEKRETATLKCYPIPRHDTVYWYQQGPGQDPQFLISFYEKMQSDKGSIPDRFSAQQFSDYHSELNMSSLELGDSALYFCASSEAGKTDTQYFGPGTRLTVL.

Here the CDR3 DNA reads TGTGCCAGCAGTTACGGGCAGGGGGTAGAGCAGTACTTC. Protein product: CASSYGQGVEQYF. This chain uses TRBV6-5 with TRBJ2-7; TRBD1 aligns across 7 bases. J gave up 7 bases and V 2 bases, and 5 bases lay outside the gene matches. The germline CDR1 and CDR2 sequences are MNHEY and SVGAGI. The CDR3 extends over 13 amino acids.

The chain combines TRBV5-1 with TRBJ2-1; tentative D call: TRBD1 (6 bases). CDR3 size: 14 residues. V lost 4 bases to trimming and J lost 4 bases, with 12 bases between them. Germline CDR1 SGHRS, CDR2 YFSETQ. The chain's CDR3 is CASSTGQNYNEQFF. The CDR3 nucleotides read TGCGCCAGCAGCACAGGACAGAATTACAATGAGCAGTTCTTC.

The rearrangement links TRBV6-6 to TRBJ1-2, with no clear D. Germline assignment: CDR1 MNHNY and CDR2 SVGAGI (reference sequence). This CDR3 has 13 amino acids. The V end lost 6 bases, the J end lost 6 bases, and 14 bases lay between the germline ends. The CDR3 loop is CASSDRRDNGYTF. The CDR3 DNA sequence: TGTGCCAGCAGCGACCGAAGGGATAATGGCTACACCTTC.

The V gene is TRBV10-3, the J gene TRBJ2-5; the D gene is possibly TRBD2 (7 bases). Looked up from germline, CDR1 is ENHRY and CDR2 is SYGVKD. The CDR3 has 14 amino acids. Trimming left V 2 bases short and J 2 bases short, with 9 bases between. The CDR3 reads CAISERGGQETQYF. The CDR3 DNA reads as TGTGCCATCAGTGAGAGGGGGGGACAAGAGACCCAGTACTTC.

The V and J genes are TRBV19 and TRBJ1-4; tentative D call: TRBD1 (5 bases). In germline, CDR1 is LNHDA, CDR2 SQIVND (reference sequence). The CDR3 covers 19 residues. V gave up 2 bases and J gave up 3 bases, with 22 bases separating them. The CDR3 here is CASSIKGQVQTSPNEKLFF. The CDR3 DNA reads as TGTGCCAGTAGTATAAAAGGACAAGTACAGACTTCACCTAATGAAAAACTGTTTTTT.

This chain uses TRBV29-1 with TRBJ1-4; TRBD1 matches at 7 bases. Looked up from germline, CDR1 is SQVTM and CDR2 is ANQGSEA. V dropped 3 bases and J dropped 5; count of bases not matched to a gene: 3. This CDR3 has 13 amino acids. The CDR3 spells CSVDEQGNEKLFF. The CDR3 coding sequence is TGCAGCGTTGACGAACAGGGGAATGAAAAACTGTTTTTT.

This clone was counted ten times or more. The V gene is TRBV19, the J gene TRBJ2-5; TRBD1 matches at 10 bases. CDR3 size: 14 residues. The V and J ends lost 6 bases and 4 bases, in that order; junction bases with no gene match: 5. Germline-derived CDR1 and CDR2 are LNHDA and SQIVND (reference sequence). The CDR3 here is CASSGTGDGETQYF. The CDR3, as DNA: TGTGCCAGTAGCGGGACAGGGGACGGAGAGACCCAGTACTTC.

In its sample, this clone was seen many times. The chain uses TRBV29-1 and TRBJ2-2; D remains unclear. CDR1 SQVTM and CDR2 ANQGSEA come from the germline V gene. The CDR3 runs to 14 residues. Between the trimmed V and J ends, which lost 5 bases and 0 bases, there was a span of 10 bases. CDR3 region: CSVFGQSNTGELFF. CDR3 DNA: TGCAGCGTTTTCGGGCAGTCGAACACCGGGGAGCTGTTTTTT.

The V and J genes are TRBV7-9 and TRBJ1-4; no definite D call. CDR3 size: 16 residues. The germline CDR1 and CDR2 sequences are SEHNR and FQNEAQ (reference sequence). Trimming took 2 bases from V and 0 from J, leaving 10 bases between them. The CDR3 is CASSLSRQATNEKLFF. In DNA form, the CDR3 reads TGTGCCAGCAGCTTAAGTCGCCAGGCAACTAATGAAAAACTGTTTTTT.

The CDR3 here is CASTPPGLNYNEQFF. As DNA, the CDR3 is TGTGCCAGCACGCCACCGGGACTGAACTACAATGAGCAGTTCTTC. The chain links TRBV7-9 to TRBJ2-1; TRBD2 might be the D (6 bases). Per the germline V gene, CDR1 is SEHNR and CDR2 is FQNEAQ (reference sequence). The CDR3 runs 15 residues. V was cut by 7 bases and J by 3 bases, with 16 bases left in between.

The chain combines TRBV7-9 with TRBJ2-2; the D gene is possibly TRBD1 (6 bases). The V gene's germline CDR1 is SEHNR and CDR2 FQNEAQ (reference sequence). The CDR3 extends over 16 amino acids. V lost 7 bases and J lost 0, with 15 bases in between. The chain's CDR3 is CASTPVNRANTGELFF. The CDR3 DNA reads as TGTGCCAGCACCCCGGTCAACAGGGCGAACACCGGGGAGCTGTTTTTT.

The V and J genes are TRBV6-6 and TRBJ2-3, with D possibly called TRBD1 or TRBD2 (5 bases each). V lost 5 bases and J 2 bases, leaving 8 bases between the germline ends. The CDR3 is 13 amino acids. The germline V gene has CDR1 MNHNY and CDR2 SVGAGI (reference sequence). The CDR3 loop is CASSRDPTDTQYF. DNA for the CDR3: TGTGCCAGCAGTCGGGACCCCACAGATACGCAGTATTTT.

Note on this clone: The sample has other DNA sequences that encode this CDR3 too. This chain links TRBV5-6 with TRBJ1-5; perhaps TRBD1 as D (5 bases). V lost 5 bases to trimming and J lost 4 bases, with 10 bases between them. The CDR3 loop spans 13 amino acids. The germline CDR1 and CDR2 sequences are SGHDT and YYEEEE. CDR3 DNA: TGTGCCAGCAGTCTGGGGCCAAATCAGCCCCAGCATTTT. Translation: CASSLGPNQPQHF.